Sequencing of this T cell receptor beta chain was carried out in a study of blood T cell repertoires in COVID-19. In the study overall: There were acute and convalescent COVID-19 samples, and they came from the United States, Italy and Spain. Nucleic acid was either cDNA or gDNA, and it came from T cells, B-cell-depleted T cells, or PBMCs.

V was clipped by 3 bases and J by 8 bases, with 11 bases between them. Looked up from germline, CDR1 is SEHNR and CDR2 is FQNEAQ (reference sequence). The CDR3 totals 14 residues. Original analysis: Amplification with reference gene primers provided the estimates of nucleated cell counts. The assay was immunoSEQ multiplex PCR, and TCRdb's table has in-frame clones only and misses some. That table is the source of V, J and clone size, and D and trimming were worked out from the DNA. This table has 50,000 to 75,000 clones, 65% to 80% appearing once. The genes are TRBV7-9 and TRBJ1-6; D uncertain. The source material was peripheral blood. The TCR originated in a man aged 55-75 years with acute or convalescent COVID-19. CDR3 protein: CASSLVGWDSPLHF. CDR3 nucleotide sequence: TGTGCCAGCAGCTTGGTCGGGTGGGATTCACCCCTCCACTTT.